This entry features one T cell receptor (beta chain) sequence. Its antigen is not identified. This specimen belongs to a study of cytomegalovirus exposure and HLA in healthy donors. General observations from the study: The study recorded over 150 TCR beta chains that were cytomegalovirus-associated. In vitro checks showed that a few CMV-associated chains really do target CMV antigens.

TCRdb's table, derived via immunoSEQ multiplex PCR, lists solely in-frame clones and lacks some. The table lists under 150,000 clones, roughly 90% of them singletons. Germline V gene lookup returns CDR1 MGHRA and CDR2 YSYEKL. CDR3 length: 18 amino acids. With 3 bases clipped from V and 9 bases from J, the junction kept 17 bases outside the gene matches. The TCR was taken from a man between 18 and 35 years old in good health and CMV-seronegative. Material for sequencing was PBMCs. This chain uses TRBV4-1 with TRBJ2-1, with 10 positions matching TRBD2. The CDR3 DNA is TGCGCCAGCAGCCATCCCCTAGCGGGGGCCTTCAAGGGATCTGAGCAGTTCTTC. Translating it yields CASSHPLAGAFKGSEQFF.